One sample yielded the 3 T cell receptor beta chains listed below, sequenced in a study of Graves' ophthalmopathy and Graves' hyperthyroidism. The authors amplified TCR beta CDR3 regions from RNA transcripts. An initial RT-PCR round employing HTBI primers preceded a second-round multiplex PCR. MiXCR was run by TCRdb on the multiplex PCR reads, yielding one entry per CDR3 protein. The profile covers around 340,000 distinct CDR3 sequences, with roughly 15% appearing a single time and roughly an eighth taken by the ten largest. The sequencing sample was made of peripheral blood. The receptors originated from an adult man with Graves' ophthalmopathy.

This clonotype was seen ten or more times. The V call is TRBV24-1, the J call TRBJ2-7, with D perhaps TRBD1 (5 bases). The V end lost 3 bases, the J end lost 5 bases, and 10 bases lay between the germline ends. This CDR3 comprises 13 residues. Germline V lookup: CDR1 KGHDR, CDR2 SFDVKD. CDR3 sequence: CATSDVQGHEQYF. In DNA form, the CDR3 reads TGTGCCACCAGTGATGTTCAGGGCCACGAGCAGTACTTC.

This clonotype was observed many times. The chain uses TRBV5-6 and TRBJ1-2; D remains unclear. In germline, CDR1 is SGHDT, CDR2 YYEEEE. The CDR3 runs to 13 residues. V lost 4 bases, J lost 6 bases, and 13 bases lay in between. The CDR3 loop reads CASSPGRFDGYTF. The CDR3 DNA sequence: TGTGCCAGCAGCCCCGGACGGTTCGATGGCTACACCTTC.

This clonotype was counted many times. The V and J genes are TRBV6-4 and TRBJ2-7; possibly TRBD1 or TRBD2 for D (5 bases each). CDR1 is MRHNA and CDR2 is SNTAGT in the germline V gene. This CDR3 comprises 19 residues. Trimming stripped 7 bases from V and 0 bases from J, with 28 bases between. CDR3 bases: TGTGCCAGCATCGCACCGAGAAGTCGGGGCAGGACCCACTCCTACGAGCAGTACTTC. Translation: CASIAPRSRGRTHSYEQYF.